Listed here is a single T cell receptor (beta chain). The record originates from a study of blood T cell repertoires in COVID-19. At the level of the study: The United States, Italy and Spain provided the acute and convalescent COVID-19 samples. T cells, B-cell-depleted T cells, or PBMCs supplied cDNA or gDNA.

In the authors' workflow: Using reference gene primer amplification, nucleated cell counts were estimated. Generated by immunoSEQ multiplex PCR, the TCRdb table keeps only in-frame clones and is missing some. V, J and clone size reflect that table, while D and trimming were determined from the DNA. The sample lists roughly 12,000 clones, about nine tenths occurring once. V was shortened by 6 bases and J by 3 bases, with 12 bases between the two germline ends. There are 13 residues in the CDR3. Germline V gene lookup returns CDR1 WNHNN and CDR2 SYGVQD (reference sequence). The sequence was collected from a woman aged 70-85 years with active COVID-19. The sample taken for sequencing was peripheral blood. The chain links TRBV10-1 to TRBJ2-7, with D possibly matching TRBD1 (6 bases). The CDR3 spells CASSRGSDYEQYF. CDR3 coding DNA: TGCGCCAGCAGCAGGGGATCGGACTACGAGCAGTACTTC.